The clone carrying this TCR beta chain has only a few counts. What it recognizes is unknown. A universal primer site arose from template switching, and cDNA bore unique molecular identifiers. TCRdb redid the calling of the 5' RACE reads with MiXCR, one entry per CDR3 protein. The sample lists nearly 650,000 distinct CDR3 sequences, about 7.1% occurring once. This specimen belongs to a study of identical twins. All donors were healthy Caucasians. Study-level findings and limits: Zero-insertion results could be subject to partial confounding by invariant MAIT and iNKT cells. High-abundance cord blood beta clonotypes had fewer insertions; memory repertoires showed none.

This CDR3 spans 12 amino acids. V lost 9 bases, J lost 4 bases, and 10 bases lay in between. Germline lookup yields CDR1 LNHNV and CDR2 YYDKDF (reference sequence). This sample also appeared in a second study, on yellow fever vaccine responses in identical twins.

The sample consisted of PBMCs. This chain uses TRBV15 with TRBJ1-5, with no clear D. This receptor was taken from a woman aged 18 to 35 in good health. CDR3 loop: CATSLGNQPQHF. In nucleotides, the CDR3 is TGTGCCACGTCGCTTGGAAATCAGCCCCAGCATTTT.